These 6 T cell receptor beta chains share one sample of origin, sequenced in a study of blood T cell repertoires in COVID-19. Sequencing was performed with immunoSEQ multiplex PCR; in TCRdb, only in-frame clones are kept and a portion is missing. This sample yields 250,000 to 300,000 clones, of which approximately 85% are seen a single time; approximately 2% belongs to the top ten. Sample: PBMCs or T cells enriched from blood (not recorded which). These TCRs come from a woman aged 45-65 years who had recovered from COVID-19.

This rearrangement joins TRBV4-1 to TRBJ2-3, with 11 bases that match TRBD2. Germline CDR1 and CDR2: MGHRA and YSYEKL. The J segment lost 0 bases and the V segment lost 6 bases, leaving 5 bases of the junction unmatched. The CDR3 length is 16 residues. CDR3 in amino acids: CASRNIAGGSTDTQYF. Written as DNA, the CDR3 is TGCGCCAGCAGAAACATAGCGGGAGGGAGCACAGATACGCAGTATTTT.

The gene calls are TRBV5-1 and TRBJ2-7; D unclear. V lost 5 bases and J 0 bases, leaving 9 bases between the germline ends. This CDR3 has 13 amino acids. Germline V gene lookup returns CDR1 SGHRS and CDR2 YFSETQ. In DNA, the CDR3 is TGCGCCAGCAGTCATGGTAGCTCCTACGAGCAGTACTTC. It codes for CASSHGSSYEQYF.

This chain uses TRBV7-2 with TRBJ2-7, with D maybe TRBD2 (5 bases). CDR1 is SGHTA and CDR2 is FQGNSA in the germline V gene. Trimming cost V 1 base and J 4 bases, with 20 bases left between them. This CDR3 is built from 17 residues. Written as DNA, the CDR3 is TGTGCCAGCAGCTTAGAGGTTGGTCTAGCTTTTGAGTACGAGCAGTACTTC. Residues: CASSLEVGLAFEYEQYF.

V is TRBV29-1 and J is TRBJ2-7; tentatively, D is TRBD2 (6 bases). The CDR3 is made up of 11 amino acids. Trimming took 4 bases from V and 2 from J, leaving 6 bases between them. The germline V gene has CDR1 SQVTM and CDR2 ANQGSEA. Written as DNA, the CDR3 is TGCAGCGTTGGCGGGACCTACGAGCAGTACTTC. Its translation is CSVGGTYEQYF.

In nucleotides, the CDR3 is TGTGCCAGCAGCCCTCCTCTGGGAGCGAACACCGGGGAGCTGTTTTTT. Its translation is CASSPPLGANTGELFF. This chain connects TRBV7-3 to TRBJ2-2; D is possibly TRBD2 (5 bases). CDR1 is SGHTA, CDR2 FQGTGA, per germline. The CDR3 extends over 16 amino acids. Trimming left V 5 bases short and J 0 bases short, with 13 bases between. Full variable domain (remainder filled in from reference TRBV7-3 and TRBJ2-2): GAGVSQTPSNKVTEKGKYVELRCDPISGHTALYWYRQSLGQGPEFLIYFQGTGAADDSGLPNDRFFAVRPEGSVSTLKIQRTERGDSAVYLCASSPPLGANTGELFFGEGSRLTVL.

The chain uses TRBV7-9 and TRBJ2-3, with D possibly matching TRBD1 (6 bases). The germline CDR1 and CDR2 sequences are SEHNR and FQNEAQ (reference sequence). The CDR3 runs 14 residues. The V end was cut by 5 bases, the J end by 0 bases, with 9 bases between. The CDR3 region has the DNA TGTGCCAGCAGCAGGACAGCTAGCACAGATACGCAGTATTTT. Translating it yields CASSRTASTDTQYF.